One sample yielded the 20 T cell receptor beta chains listed below, sequenced in a study of control samples from healthy donors and cancer patients (TCRdb year 2020). Receptor amplification or capture employed the immunoSEQ multiplex PCR assay. TCRdb limited this immuneACCESS table to in-frame rearrangements with V and J called. A share of clones is missing; checked studies link under half to unresolved V genes, and the rest is unexplained. The sample has some 120,000 clones on record, about 90% of them singletons. The ten largest clones represent 40% of the sample. Sequenced: blood. The receptors come from a man between 50 and 59 years old in good health.

The rearrangement uses TRBV5-1 and TRBJ1-4; D ambiguous. The CDR3 consists of 12 residues. Germline lookup yields CDR1 SGHRS and CDR2 YFSETQ. V was pared by 2 bases and J by 1 base, with 0 bases between. CDR3 sequence reads: CASSLTNEKLFF. The CDR3, as DNA: TGCGCCAGCAGCTTAACTAATGAAAAACTGTTTTTT.

This clone was counted a single time. V gene TRBV6-2 or TRBV6-3 combines with J gene TRBJ2-2, with TRBD2 identical over 11 bases. The CDR3 consists of 17 residues. After removal of 6 bases from V and 0 bases from J, the junction contained 6 bases not matched to a gene. CDR1 and CDR2 (germline): MNHEY, SVGEGT. The CDR3 bases are TGTGCCAGCAGCCGTCGACTAGCGGGATCGAACACCGGGGAGCTGTTTTTT. This sequence encodes CASSRRLAGSNTGELFF.

This clone has just one count. This chain joins TRBV19 and TRBJ1-1; TRBD1 aligns across 9 bases. The germline V gene encodes CDR1 LNHDA and CDR2 SQIVND (reference sequence). Trimming removed 2 bases from V and 0 bases from J; junction bases left unmatched: 10. The CDR3 covers 18 residues. CDR3 DNA sequence: TGTGCCAGTAGTATACCGGGACAGGGAACTTCCATGAACACTGAAGCTTTCTTT. Translation gives CASSIPGQGTSMNTEAFF.

CDR3 sequence reads: CASSQDLRLAGGLERETQYF. The CDR3 DNA reads as TGCGCCAGCAGCCAAGACTTACGACTAGCGGGGGGGCTGGAGAGGGAGACCCAGTACTTC. The chain employs TRBV4-1 and TRBJ2-5; 14 nucleotides align to TRBD2. Looked up from germline, CDR1 is MGHRA and CDR2 is YSYEKL. This CDR3 is built from 20 residues. Losses at the gene ends were 0 bases for V and 5 bases for J; bases not matched to a gene: 14.

CDR3 in amino acids: CASSQVLAGEDNEQFF. For the CDR3, the DNA is TGCGCCAGCAGCCAAGTACTAGCGGGGGAGGACAATGAGCAGTTCTTC. The chain is built from TRBV4-1 and TRBJ2-1; TRBD2 agrees at 11 bases. Germline assignment: CDR1 MGHRA and CDR2 YSYEKL. The V gene end was trimmed by 1 base and the J gene end by 5 bases; junction bases not matched to a gene: 4. The CDR3 runs to 16 residues.

J is TRBJ2-7 and V is TRBV7-2; 7 bases are shared with TRBD2. There are 16 residues in the CDR3. J gave up 3 bases and V 1 base, and 9 bases lay outside the gene matches. Germline CDR1 reads SGHTA; CDR2 reads FQGNSA. CDR3 nucleotides: TGTGCCAGCAGCTTAGGGCTAGCGGCGGGAGTCTACGAGCAGTACTTC. Protein sequence: CASSLGLAAGVYEQYF.

The V gene is TRBV7-2, the J gene TRBJ2-3; 11 nucleotides agree with TRBD2. Trimming cost V 4 bases and J 5 bases; bases outside gene matches: 14. The CDR3 length is 18 residues. Germline V CDR1 and CDR2: SGHTA, FQGNSA. The CDR3 nucleotides are TGTGCCAGCAGCTCAACCCGGAGACTAGCGGGGAAGGGAGATACGCAGTATTTT. Amino acid sequence: CASSSTRRLAGKGDTQYF.

The chain employs TRBV24-1 and TRBJ1-5; weak D call: TRBD1 (5 bases). The ends were cut back, 6 bases at V and 4 bases at J, with 12 bases in the middle. This CDR3 region has 14 residues. Germline-derived CDR1 and CDR2 are KGHDR and SFDVKD. This CDR3 reads CATSTGLGNQPQHF. CDR3 nucleotide sequence: TGTGCCACCAGTACGGGACTGGGTAATCAGCCCCAGCATTTT.

The chain combines TRBV18 with TRBJ1-1; D might be TRBD1 (5 bases). V was trimmed by 3 bases and J by 2 bases, leaving 13 bases between them. Germline V gene lookup returns CDR1 KGHSH and CDR2 LQKENI. The CDR3 runs to 15 residues. The CDR3 nucleotides are TGTGCCAGCTCACCGGATAGGGGCGGCAACACTGAAGCTTTCTTT. This sequence encodes CASSPDRGGNTEAFF. The full variable domain, rest sourced from reference TRBV18 and TRBJ1-1, is NAGVMQNPRHLVRRRGQEARLRCSPMKGHSHVYWYRQLPEEGLKFMVYLQKENIIDESGMPKERFSAEFPKEGPSILRIQQVVRGDSAAYFCASSPDRGGNTEAFFGQGTRLTVV.

The J gene is TRBJ2-7, the V gene TRBV27; TRBD1 is a possible D gene (7 bases). This CDR3 region has 16 residues. Germline loops: CDR1 MNHEY, CDR2 SMNVEV (reference sequence). V dropped 2 bases and J dropped 3 bases, with 17 bases sitting between them. The CDR3 reads CASSLRGTDAYYEQYF. The CDR3 DNA sequence: TGTGCCAGCAGTTTACGCGGGACAGATGCTTACTACGAGCAGTACTTC.

The CDR3 coding sequence is TGCGCCACCCAGGGGGCGAACTATGGCTACACCTTC. It codes for CATQGANYGYTF. This chain links TRBV10-2 with TRBJ1-2, with TRBD1 matching over 8 bases. The CDR3 runs 12 residues. Germline-derived CDR1 and CDR2 are WSHSY and SAAADI. The trim removed 10 bases at V and 2 bases at J, leaving 3 bases unmatched.

In this sample, this clone turned up once. The genes are TRBV7-2 and TRBJ1-5; D is ambiguous. Germline-derived CDR1 and CDR2 are SGHTA and FQGNSA. CDR3 size: 16 residues. V was shortened by 2 bases and J by 3 bases, with 14 bases between the two germline ends. CDR3 coding DNA: TGTGCCAGCAGCTTAACGGCGAGGCAGTACAATCAGCCCCAGCATTTT. Its translation is CASSLTARQYNQPQHF.

The V and J genes are TRBV25-1 and TRBJ2-2; D gene unclear. Germline values: CDR1 MGHDK, CDR2 SYGVNS. V lost 4 bases, J lost 7 bases, and 13 bases lay in between. The CDR3 loop spans 14 amino acids. Here the CDR3 reads CASSAQTRYGELFF. Here the CDR3 DNA reads TGTGCCAGCAGTGCCCAGACCCGGTACGGGGAGCTGTTTTTT.

This chain uses TRBV19 with TRBJ1-1; no firm D call. V was shortened by 8 bases and J by 8 bases, with 18 bases between the two germline ends. CDR3 size: 13 residues. The germline V gene has CDR1 LNHDA and CDR2 SQIVND (reference sequence). The CDR3 protein is CASGERSAKEAFF. DNA for the CDR3: TGTGCCAGTGGAGAGAGGTCCGCGAAGGAAGCTTTCTTT.

The V call is TRBV30, the J call TRBJ2-3, with 7 nucleotides matching TRBD1. CDR3 size: 14 residues. With V trimmed by 2 bases and J by 2 bases, 4 bases remained unmatched. CDR1 is GTSNPN and CDR2 is SVGIG in the germline V gene (reference sequence). CDR3 in amino acids: CAWSRTGHTDTQYF. The DNA of the CDR3 is TGTGCCTGGAGTCGGACAGGACACACAGATACGCAGTATTTT. Full variable domain (outside the CDR3, taken from reference TRBV30 and TRBJ2-3): SQTIHQWPATLVQPVGSPLSLECTVEGTSNPNLYWYRQAAGRGLQLLFYSVGIGQISSEVPQNLSASRPQDRQFILSSKKLLLSDSGFYLCAWSRTGHTDTQYFGPGTRLTVL.

The rearrangement uses TRBV19 and TRBJ2-7; 7 bases agree with TRBD2. This CDR3 has 14 amino acids. The ends lost 6 bases at V and 0 bases at J; junction bases unmatched: 5. Germline values: CDR1 LNHDA, CDR2 SQIVND (reference sequence). CDR3: CASSERGLSYEQYF. DNA for the CDR3: TGTGCCAGTAGCGAGCGGGGTCTCTCCTACGAGCAGTACTTC.

This clone came up a few times. This chain uses TRBV27 with TRBJ2-7; D may be TRBD1 (6 bases). This CDR3 contains 14 residues. Germline CDR1 reads MNHEY; CDR2 reads SMNVEV (reference sequence). Trimming took off 1 base at V and 2 bases at J, with 9 bases between the two ends. The CDR3 sequence: CASSLWDKPYEQYF. The CDR3 coding sequence is TGTGCCAGCAGTTTATGGGACAAGCCCTACGAGCAGTACTTC.

The chain couples TRBV4-3 to TRBJ1-6; 9 nucleotides line up with TRBD1. There are 15 residues in the CDR3. CDR1 is LGHNA and CDR2 is YSLEER in the germline V gene. J gave up 10 bases and V 4 bases, and 8 bases lay outside the gene matches. The CDR3 here is CASSPGQGTGSPLHF. CDR3 in DNA: TGCGCCAGCAGCCCTGGACAGGGGACGGGCTCACCCCTCCACTTT.

This chain links TRBV10-3 with TRBJ1-4; tentative D call: TRBD1 (6 bases). This CDR3 spans 13 amino acids. Germline V lookup: CDR1 ENHRY, CDR2 SYGVKD. Between the trimmed V and J ends, which lost 11 bases and 7 bases, there was a span of 17 bases. The CDR3 DNA reads as TGTGCCTCCACTGGGGGGGCGGGTGAAAAACTGTTTTTT. Translation gives CASTGGAGEKLFF.

The V gene is TRBV5-1, the J gene TRBJ1-5; a weak D match, TRBD1 (5 bases). CDR1 SGHRS and CDR2 YFSETQ come from the germline V gene. The ends were cut back, 3 bases at V and 6 bases at J, with 13 bases in the middle. This CDR3 is built from 14 residues. This CDR3 is CASSWGPESQPQHF. In DNA, the CDR3 is TGCGCCAGCAGCTGGGGCCCTGAAAGTCAGCCCCAGCATTTT.